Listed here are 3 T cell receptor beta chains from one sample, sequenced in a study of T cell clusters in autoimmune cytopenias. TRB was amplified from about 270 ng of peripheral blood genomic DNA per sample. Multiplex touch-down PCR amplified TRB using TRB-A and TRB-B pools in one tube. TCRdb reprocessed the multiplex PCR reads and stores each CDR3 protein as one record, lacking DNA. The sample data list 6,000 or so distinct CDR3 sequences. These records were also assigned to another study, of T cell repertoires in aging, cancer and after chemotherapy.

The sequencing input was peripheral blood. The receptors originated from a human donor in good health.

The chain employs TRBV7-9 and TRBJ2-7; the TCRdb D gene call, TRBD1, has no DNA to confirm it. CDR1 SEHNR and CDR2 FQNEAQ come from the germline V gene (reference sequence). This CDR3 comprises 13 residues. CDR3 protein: CASSRTPTYEQYF.

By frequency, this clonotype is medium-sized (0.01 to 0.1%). The CDR3 region is CASSETWPEGNEQFF. The V call is TRBV13, the J call TRBJ2-1. Germline CDR1 reads PRHDT; CDR2 reads FYEKMQ (reference sequence). The CDR3 totals 15 residues.

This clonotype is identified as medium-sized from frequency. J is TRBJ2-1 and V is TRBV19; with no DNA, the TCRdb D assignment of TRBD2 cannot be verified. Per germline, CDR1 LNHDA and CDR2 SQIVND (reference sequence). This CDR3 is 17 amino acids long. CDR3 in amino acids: CASSIGFSPPREDEQFF.